This T cell receptor beta chain was identified in a study of T cells in tuberculosis. Study-wide findings and caveats: Low-affinity CD1B-GMM tetramer-binding T cells may have been missed.

After thawing and overnight rest, PBMC were stained with GMM-loaded CD1B tetramer, viability dye and anti-CD3 for sorting. The CD1B tetramers carried C32 glucose monomycolate purified from Rhodococcus equi. Profiled with immunoSEQ multiplex PCR; TCRdb holds only in-frame clones, not every one. The data hold 54,000 or so clones, with about 76% observed a single time. The specimen sequenced was CD1b-GMM tetramer-negative cells sorted from PBMCs. The sequence derives from an adult woman with latent tuberculosis.

The CDR3 DNA reads as TGTGCCAGCAGTGAATTAGCGGGATCCAAAAACATTCAGTACTTC. Encoded protein: CASSELAGSKNIQYF. The chain joins TRBV2 to TRBJ2-4; 8 bases line up with TRBD2. V trimming: 2 bases; J trimming: 2 bases; junction bases outside the gene matches: 2. There are 15 residues in the CDR3. In germline, CDR1 is SNHLY, CDR2 FYNNEI.